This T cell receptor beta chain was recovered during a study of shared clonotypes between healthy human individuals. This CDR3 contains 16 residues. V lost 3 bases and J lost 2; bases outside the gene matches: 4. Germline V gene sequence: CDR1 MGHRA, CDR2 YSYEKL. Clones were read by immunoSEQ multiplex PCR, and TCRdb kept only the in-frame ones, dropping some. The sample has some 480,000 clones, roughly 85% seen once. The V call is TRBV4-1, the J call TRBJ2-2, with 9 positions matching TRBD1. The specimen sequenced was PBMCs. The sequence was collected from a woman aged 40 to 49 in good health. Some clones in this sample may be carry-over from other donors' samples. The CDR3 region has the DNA TGCGCCAGCAGCCAGGGACAGGGTAGAAACACCGGGGAGCTGTTTTTT. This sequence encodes CASSQGQGRNTGELFF.